This T cell receptor beta chain emerged from a study of HIV-infected patients and healthy controls. From the 5' RACE reads, TCRdb called clonotypes with MiXCR, one entry per CDR3 protein. Of approximately 64,000 distinct CDR3 sequences listed, roughly 21% are singletons. This clonotype was counted many times. The V gene's germline CDR1 is SGHVS and CDR2 FQNEAQ. The CDR3 extends over 14 amino acids. V was pared by 1 base and J by 6 bases, with 12 bases between. Sequenced material: CD4+ T cells from blood. The chain couples TRBV7-8 to TRBJ2-5; D is uncertain. The TCR comes from a human donor in good health. CDR3 sequence (DNA): TGTGCCAGCAGCTTAGAGTACATAACGAAGACCCAGTACTTC. This encodes CASSLEYITKTQYF. Full variable domain (missing parts from reference TRBV7-8 and TRBJ2-5): GAGVSQSPRYKVAKRGQDVALRCDPISGHVSLFWYQQALGQGPEFLTYFQNEAQLDKSGLPSDRFFAERPEGSVSTLKIQRTQQEDSAVYLCASSLEYITKTQYFGPGTRLLVL.